What follows describes a single TCR beta chain. The antigen remains unidentified. The CDR3 length is 15 residues. From germline, CDR1 is MDHEN and CDR2 SYDVKM. With V trimmed by 7 bases and J by 4 bases, 8 bases remained unmatched. This sample is part of a study of cytomegalovirus exposure and HLA in healthy donors. The PCR made use of 60 Vbeta and 13 Jbeta primers. The authors' processing: In a later analysis, of 79 million or so unique beta chains, roughly 10 million appeared in at least two donors. Assay used: immunoSEQ multiplex PCR; TCRdb lists only in-frame clones, some missing. V and J calls and clone size come straight from that table; D and trimming were deduced from the DNA. There are 150,000 or so clones in the sample; around two thirds occur only once, and over 9.5% lies in the top ten. Findings of the study overall: A list of roughly 180 TCR beta chains associated with cytomegalovirus was given.

The clonotype was recovered from a young man in good health and CMV-seropositive. The chain uses TRBV28 and TRBJ2-7; 12 bases are a match to TRBD2. The sequenced sample consisted of PBMCs. CDR3 residues: CASTLQTSGRYEQYF. The DNA of the CDR3 is TGTGCCAGCACCCTGCAGACTAGCGGGAGATACGAGCAGTACTTC. Full variable domain (remainder filled in from reference TRBV28 and TRBJ2-7): DVKVTQSSRYLVKRTGEKVFLECVQDMDHENMFWYRQDPGLGLRLIYFSYDVKMKEKGDIPEGYSVSREKKERFSLILESASTNQTSMYLCASTLQTSGRYEQYFGPGTRLTVT.